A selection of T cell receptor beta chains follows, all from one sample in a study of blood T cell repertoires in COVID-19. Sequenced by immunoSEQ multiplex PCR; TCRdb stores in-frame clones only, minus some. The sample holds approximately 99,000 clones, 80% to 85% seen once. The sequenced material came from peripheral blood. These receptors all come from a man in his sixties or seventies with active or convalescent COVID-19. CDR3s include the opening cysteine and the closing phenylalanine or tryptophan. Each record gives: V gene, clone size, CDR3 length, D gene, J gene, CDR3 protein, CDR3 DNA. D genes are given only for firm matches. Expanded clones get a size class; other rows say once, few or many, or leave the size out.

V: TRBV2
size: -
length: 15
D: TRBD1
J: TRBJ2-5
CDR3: CASSGDRGRDTDQYF
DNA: TGTGCCAGCAGTGGGGACAGGGGGCGGGATACGGACCAGTACTTC

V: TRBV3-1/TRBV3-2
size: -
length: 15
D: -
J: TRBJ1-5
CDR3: CASRSSQEGNQPQHF
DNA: TGTGCCAGCAGAAGCTCCCAGGAGGGCAATCAGCCCCAGCATTTT

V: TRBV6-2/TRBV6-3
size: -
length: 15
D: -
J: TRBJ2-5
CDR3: CASSPSGRSVETQYF
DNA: TGTGCCAGCAGTCCCTCCGGGAGATCGGTAGAGACCCAGTACTTC

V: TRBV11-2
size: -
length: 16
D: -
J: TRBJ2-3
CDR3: CASSFAFRGATDTQYF
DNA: TGTGCCAGCAGCTTTGCGTTTCGGGGGGCCACAGATACGCAGTATTTT

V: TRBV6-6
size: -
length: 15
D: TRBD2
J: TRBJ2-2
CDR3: CASRSSGTTTGELFF
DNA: TGTGCCAGCAGATCCTCCGGGACTACAACCGGGGAGCTGTTTTTT

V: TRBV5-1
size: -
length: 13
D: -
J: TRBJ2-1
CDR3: CASSLIGDNEQFF
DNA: TGCGCCAGCAGCTTGATAGGAGACAATGAGCAGTTCTTC

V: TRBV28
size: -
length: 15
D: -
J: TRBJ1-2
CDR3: CASSLWGGANYGYTF
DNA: TGTGCCAGCAGTTTATGGGGGGGAGCTAACTATGGCTACACCTTC

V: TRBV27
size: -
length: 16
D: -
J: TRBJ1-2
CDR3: CASSFLTGIRLGGYTF
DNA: TGTGCCAGCAGTTTCTTAACAGGGATAAGACTGGGTGGCTACACCTTC

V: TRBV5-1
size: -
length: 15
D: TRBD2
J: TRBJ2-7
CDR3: CASSEVGGAHYEQYF
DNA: TGCGCCAGCAGCGAGGTCGGGGGGGCTCACTACGAGCAGTACTTC

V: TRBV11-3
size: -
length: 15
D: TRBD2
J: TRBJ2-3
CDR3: CASSRAGGPTDTQYF
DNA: TGTGCCAGCAGCCGAGCGGGGGGGCCGACAGATACGCAGTATTTT

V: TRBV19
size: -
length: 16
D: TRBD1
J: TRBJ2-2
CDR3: CASSTSGTGHTGELFF
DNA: TGTGCCAGTAGTACTTCCGGGACAGGGCACACCGGGGAGCTGTTTTTT

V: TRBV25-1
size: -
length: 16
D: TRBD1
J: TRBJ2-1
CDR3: CASSVAGTGFFDEQFF
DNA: TGTGCCAGCAGTGTAGCCGGGACAGGTTTTTTTGATGAGCAGTTCTTC

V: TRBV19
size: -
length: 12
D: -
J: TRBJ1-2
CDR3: CASSIPQVGYTF
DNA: TGTGCCAGTAGTATCCCGCAGGTTGGCTACACCTTC

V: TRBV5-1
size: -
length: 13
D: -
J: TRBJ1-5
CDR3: CASSPIPDQPQHF
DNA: TGCGCCAGCAGCCCGATACCAGATCAGCCCCAGCATTTT

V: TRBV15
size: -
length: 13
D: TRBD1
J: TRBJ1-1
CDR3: CATSRTGYTEAFF
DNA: TGTGCCACCAGCAGGACAGGGTACACTGAAGCTTTCTTT

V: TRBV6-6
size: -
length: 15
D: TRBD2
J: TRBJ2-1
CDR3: CASSFSGTSNNEQFF
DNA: TGTGCCAGCAGCTTTTCCGGGACTAGCAACAATGAGCAGTTCTTC

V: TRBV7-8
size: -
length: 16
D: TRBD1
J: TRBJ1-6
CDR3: CASSPADRAQNSPLHF
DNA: TGTGCCAGCAGCCCCGCTGACAGGGCGCAAAATTCACCCCTCCACTTT

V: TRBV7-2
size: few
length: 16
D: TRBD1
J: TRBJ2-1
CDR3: CASSLEVTTGGNEQFF
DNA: TGTGCCAGCAGCTTAGAAGTTACGACAGGGGGCAATGAGCAGTTCTTC

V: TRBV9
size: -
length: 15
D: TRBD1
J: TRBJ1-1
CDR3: CASSSRQGALTEAFF
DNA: TGTGCCAGCAGCTCTCGACAGGGGGCTTTAACTGAAGCTTTCTTT

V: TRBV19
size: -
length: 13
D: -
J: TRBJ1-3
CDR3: CATQGISGNTIYF
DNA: TGTGCCACCCAGGGGATCTCTGGAAACACCATATATTTT

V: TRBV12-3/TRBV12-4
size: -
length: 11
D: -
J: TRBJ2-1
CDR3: CASSRVNEQFF
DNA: TGTGCCAGCAGCCGGGTCAATGAGCAGTTCTTC

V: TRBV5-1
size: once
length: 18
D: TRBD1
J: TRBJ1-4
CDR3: CASSSLPARVGQNEKLFF
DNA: TGCGCCAGCAGCTCCTTACCCGCAAGGGTGGGACAGAATGAAAAACTGTTTTTT

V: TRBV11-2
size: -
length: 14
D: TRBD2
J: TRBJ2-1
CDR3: CASSLVPSGNEQFF
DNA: TGTGCCAGCAGCTTAGTTCCTAGCGGCAATGAGCAGTTCTTC

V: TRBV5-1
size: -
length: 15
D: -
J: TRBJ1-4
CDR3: CASSFTDSSSEKLFF
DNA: TGCGCCAGCAGCTTTACGGACAGCAGTTCTGAAAAACTGTTTTTT

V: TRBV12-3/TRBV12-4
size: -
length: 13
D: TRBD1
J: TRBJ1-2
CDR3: CASRGGARYGYTF
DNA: TGTGCCAGCAGAGGGGGCGCGCGATATGGCTACACCTTC

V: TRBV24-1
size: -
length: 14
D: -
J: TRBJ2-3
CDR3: CATSDFIEGDTQYF
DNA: TGTGCCACCAGTGATTTTATCGAGGGAGATACGCAGTATTTT

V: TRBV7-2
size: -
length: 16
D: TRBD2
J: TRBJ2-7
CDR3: CASSPRLAGALLEQYF
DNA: TGTGCCAGCAGCCCGAGACTAGCGGGGGCCCTCCTCGAGCAGTACTTC

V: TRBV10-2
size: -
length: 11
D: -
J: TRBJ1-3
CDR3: CASVFGNTIYF
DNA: TGCGCCAGTGTCTTTGGAAACACCATATATTTT

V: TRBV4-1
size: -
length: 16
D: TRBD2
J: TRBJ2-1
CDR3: CASSPGGTSAYNEQFF
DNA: TGCGCCAGCAGCCCGGGAGGGACTAGCGCCTACAATGAGCAGTTCTTC

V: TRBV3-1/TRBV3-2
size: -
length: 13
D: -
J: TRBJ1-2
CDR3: CASKPGGNYGYTF
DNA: TGTGCCAGCAAACCTGGGGGGAACTATGGCTACACCTTC

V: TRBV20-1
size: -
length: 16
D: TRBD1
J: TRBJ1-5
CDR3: CSASQVRDRDSQPQHF
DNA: TGCAGTGCTAGTCAGGTCCGGGACAGGGACTCCCAGCCCCAGCATTTT

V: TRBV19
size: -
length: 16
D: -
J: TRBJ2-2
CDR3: CASSIVYRANTGELFF
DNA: TGTGCCAGTAGTATAGTCTACAGGGCGAACACCGGGGAGCTGTTTTTT

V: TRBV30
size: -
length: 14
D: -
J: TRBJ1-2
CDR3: CAWSGGGFGYGYTF
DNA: TGTGCCTGGAGTGGGGGGGGTTTTGGGTATGGCTACACCTTC

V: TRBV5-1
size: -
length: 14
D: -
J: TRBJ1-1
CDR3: CASSLDSMNTEAFF
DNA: TGCGCCAGCAGCCTGGACAGCATGAACACTGAAGCTTTCTTT

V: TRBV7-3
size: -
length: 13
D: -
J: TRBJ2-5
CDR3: CASSLTLQETQYF
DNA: TGTGCCAGCAGCTTAACACTCCAAGAGACCCAGTACTTC

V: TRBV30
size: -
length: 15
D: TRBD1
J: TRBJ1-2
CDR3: CAWSKQGAAGYGYTF
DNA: TGTGCCTGGAGCAAACAGGGGGCAGCGGGCTATGGCTACACCTTC

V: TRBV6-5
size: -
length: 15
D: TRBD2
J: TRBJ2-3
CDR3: CASSYSSGGTDTQYF
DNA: TGTGCCAGCAGTTACTCGAGCGGGGGCACAGATACGCAGTATTTT

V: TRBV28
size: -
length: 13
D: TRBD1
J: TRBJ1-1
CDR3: CASLGQGTTEAFF
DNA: TGTGCCAGCTTGGGACAGGGGACCACTGAAGCTTTCTTT